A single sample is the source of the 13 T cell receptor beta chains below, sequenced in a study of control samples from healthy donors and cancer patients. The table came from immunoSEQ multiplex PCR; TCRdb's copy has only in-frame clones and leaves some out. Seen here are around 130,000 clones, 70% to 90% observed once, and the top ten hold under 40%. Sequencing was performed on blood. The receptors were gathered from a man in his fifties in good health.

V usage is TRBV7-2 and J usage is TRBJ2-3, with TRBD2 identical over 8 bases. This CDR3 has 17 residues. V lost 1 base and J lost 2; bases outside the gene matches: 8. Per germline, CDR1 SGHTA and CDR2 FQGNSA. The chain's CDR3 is CASSLVGSGTTTDTQYF. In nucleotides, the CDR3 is TGTGCCAGCAGCTTAGTGGGTAGCGGGACCACCACAGATACGCAGTATTTT.

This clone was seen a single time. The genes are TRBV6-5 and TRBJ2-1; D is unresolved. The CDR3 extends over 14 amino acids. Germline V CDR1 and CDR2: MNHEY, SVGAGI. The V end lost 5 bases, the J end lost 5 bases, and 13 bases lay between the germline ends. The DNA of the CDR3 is TGTGCCAGCAGTCCGCCTGGGATACACAATGAGCAGTTCTTC. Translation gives CASSPPGIHNEQFF.

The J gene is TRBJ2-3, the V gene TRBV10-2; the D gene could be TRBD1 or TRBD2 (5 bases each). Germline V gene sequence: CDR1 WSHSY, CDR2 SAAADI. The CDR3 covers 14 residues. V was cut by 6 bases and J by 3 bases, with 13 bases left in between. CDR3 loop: CASRGVEVTDTQYF. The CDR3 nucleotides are TGCGCCAGCAGGGGGGTCGAGGTGACAGATACGCAGTATTTT.

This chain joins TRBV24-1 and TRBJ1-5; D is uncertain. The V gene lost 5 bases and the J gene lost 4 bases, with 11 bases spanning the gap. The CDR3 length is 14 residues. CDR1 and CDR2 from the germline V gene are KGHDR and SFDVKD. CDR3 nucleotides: TGTGCCACCAGTGGTTCAGGTTTTAATCAGCCCCAGCATTTT. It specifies CATSGSGFNQPQHF.

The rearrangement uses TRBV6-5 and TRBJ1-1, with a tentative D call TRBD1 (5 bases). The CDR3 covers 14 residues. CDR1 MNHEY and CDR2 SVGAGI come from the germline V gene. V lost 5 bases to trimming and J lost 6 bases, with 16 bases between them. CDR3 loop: CASSLLGGGAEAFF. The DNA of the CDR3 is TGTGCCAGCAGTCTCCTCGGGGGAGGGGCTGAAGCTTTCTTT.

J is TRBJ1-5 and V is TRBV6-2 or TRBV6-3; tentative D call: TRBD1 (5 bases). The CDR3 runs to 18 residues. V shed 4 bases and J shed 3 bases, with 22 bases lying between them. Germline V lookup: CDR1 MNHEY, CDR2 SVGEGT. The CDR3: CASSFGGWGSVFNQPQHF. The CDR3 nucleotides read TGTGCCAGCAGTTTTGGGGGTTGGGGTTCGGTGTTCAATCAGCCCCAGCATTTT.

The DNA for the CDR3 is TGTGCCAGCAGCTTAGTGACAGGGAACTACGAGCAGTACTTC. Protein: CASSLVTGNYEQYF. The gene calls are TRBV11-2 and TRBJ2-7; 7 bases fit TRBD1. The V gene end was trimmed by 1 base and the J gene end by 3 bases; junction bases not matched to a gene: 3. Germline V gene data show CDR1 as SGHAT and CDR2 as FQNNGV. The CDR3 spans 14 residues.

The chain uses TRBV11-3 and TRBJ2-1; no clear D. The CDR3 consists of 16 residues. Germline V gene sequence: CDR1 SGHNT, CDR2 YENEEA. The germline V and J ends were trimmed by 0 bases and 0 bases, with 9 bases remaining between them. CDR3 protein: CASSLDGSSSYNEQFF. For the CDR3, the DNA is TGTGCCAGCAGCTTAGATGGGTCATCCTCCTACAATGAGCAGTTCTTC.

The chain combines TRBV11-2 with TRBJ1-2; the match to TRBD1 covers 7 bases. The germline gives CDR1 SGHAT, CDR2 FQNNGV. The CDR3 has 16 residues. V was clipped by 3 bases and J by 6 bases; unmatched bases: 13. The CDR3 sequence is CASSFGPGTAGHGYTF. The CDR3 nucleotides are TGTGCCAGCAGCTTCGGGCCCGGGACAGCCGGTCATGGCTACACCTTC.

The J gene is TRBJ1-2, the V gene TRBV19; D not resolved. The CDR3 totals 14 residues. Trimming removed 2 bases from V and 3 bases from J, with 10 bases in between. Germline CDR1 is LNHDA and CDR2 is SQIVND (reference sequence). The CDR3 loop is CASSITANDYGYTF. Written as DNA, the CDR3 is TGTGCCAGTAGTATAACAGCAAACGACTATGGCTACACCTTC.

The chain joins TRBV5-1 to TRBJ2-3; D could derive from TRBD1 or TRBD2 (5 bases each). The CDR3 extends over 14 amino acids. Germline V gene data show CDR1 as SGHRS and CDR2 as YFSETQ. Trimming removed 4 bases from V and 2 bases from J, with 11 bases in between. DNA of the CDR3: TGCGCCAGCAGCACGGGACCAATCACAGATACGCAGTATTTT. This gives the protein CASSTGPITDTQYF.

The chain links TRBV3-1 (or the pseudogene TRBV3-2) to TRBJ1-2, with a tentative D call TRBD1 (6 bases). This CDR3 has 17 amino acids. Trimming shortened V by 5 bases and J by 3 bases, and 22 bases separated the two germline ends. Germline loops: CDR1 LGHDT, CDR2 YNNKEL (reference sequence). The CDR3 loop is CASSRRAGFKGDYGYTF. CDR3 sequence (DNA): TGTGCCAGCAGCAGACGGGCTGGGTTTAAGGGGGACTATGGCTACACCTTC.

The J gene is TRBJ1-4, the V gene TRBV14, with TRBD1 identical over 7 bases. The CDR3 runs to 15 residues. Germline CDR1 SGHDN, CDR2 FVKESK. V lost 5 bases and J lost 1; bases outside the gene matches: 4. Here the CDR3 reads CASSTRTGTNEKLFF. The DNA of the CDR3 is TGTGCCAGCAGCACCCGGACAGGAACTAATGAAAAACTGTTTTTT.